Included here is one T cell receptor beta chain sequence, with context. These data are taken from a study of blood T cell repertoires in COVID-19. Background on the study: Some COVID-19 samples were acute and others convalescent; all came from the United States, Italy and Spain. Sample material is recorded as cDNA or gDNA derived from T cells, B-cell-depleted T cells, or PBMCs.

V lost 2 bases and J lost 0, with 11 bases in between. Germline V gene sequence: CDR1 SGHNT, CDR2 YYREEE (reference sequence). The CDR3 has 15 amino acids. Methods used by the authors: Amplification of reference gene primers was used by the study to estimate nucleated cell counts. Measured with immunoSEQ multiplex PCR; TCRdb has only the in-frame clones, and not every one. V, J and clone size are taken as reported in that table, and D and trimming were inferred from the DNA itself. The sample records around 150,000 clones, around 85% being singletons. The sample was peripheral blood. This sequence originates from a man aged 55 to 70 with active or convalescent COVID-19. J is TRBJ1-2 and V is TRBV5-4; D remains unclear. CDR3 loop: CASSFDSVTNYGYTF. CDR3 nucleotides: TGTGCCAGCAGCTTTGATTCAGTTACTAACTATGGCTACACCTTC.